What follows describes a single T cell receptor (beta chain). Its antigen is not identified. The PCR employed 60 Vbeta primers together with 13 Jbeta primers. The repertoire was sequenced with immunoSEQ multiplex PCR; TCRdb's copy has only in-frame clones and lacks some. Counted here are about 120,000 clones, roughly 80% occurring once; the ten biggest clones make up 2.5% to 3.5%. This entry belongs to a study of cytomegalovirus exposure and HLA in healthy donors. Study-wide results and caveats: Cytomegalovirus status, reportedly, was diagnosed with high specificity and sensitivity by the classifier. Segments of the TCR beta V type were, in most cases, productive about 87% or about 30% of the time in an earlier analysis. In terms of immune exposure information, only CMV serostatus was available. Certain indistinguishable V segments, among them TRBV6-2 and TRBV6-3, were excluded.

V lost 0 bases, J lost 5 bases, and 8 bases lay in between. The CDR3 covers 13 residues. Germline V lookup: CDR1 LNHNV, CDR2 YYDKDF (reference sequence). The origin of this receptor is a woman aged 40-49 years in good health and CMV-seropositive. This chain uses TRBV15 with TRBJ2-7; no definite D call. The sample taken for sequencing was PBMCs. The CDR3, as DNA: TGTGCCACCAGCAGAGATCGGCAGGACGAGCAGTACTTC. This translates into CATSRDRQDEQYF.